This TCR beta chain emerged from a study of blood T cell repertoires in COVID-19. Participant ages covered about 18 to 89 years across 24 US areas. The table came from immunoSEQ multiplex PCR; TCRdb's copy has only in-frame clones and leaves some out. Among 270,000 or so clones, approximately 90% were seen once, and the ten largest hold roughly 4.3%. The germline V gene encodes CDR1 MNHEY and CDR2 SVGAGI. The CDR3 is made up of 15 amino acids. V was cut by 7 bases and J by 9 bases, with 19 bases left in between. This sequence was found in a woman aged 25 to 39 with acute COVID-19. Sequencing was done on a sample of PBMCs or T cells enriched from blood (not recorded which). The rearrangement links TRBV6-5 to TRBJ1-6, with no clear D. CDR3: CASMLLSPASSPLHF. In nucleotides, the CDR3 is TGTGCCAGCATGTTGCTCTCGCCTGCCAGTTCACCCCTCCACTTT.